The clone carrying this TCR beta chain has ten or more counts. Its antigen is still unknown. These data are taken from a study of read filtering for tumor transcriptome and immune sequencing. About the research overall: Transcriptome libraries were built from DNase-treated RNA. Overall study results and limits: Without single-read clonotypes, shared clonotype proportions correlated more between IR-seq and RNA-seq. Single-read clonotypes: about 82% of IR-seq clonotypes (roughly 4% of reads), around three quarters of RNA-seq clonotypes (around 48% of reads).

CDR3 length equals 12 residues. With V trimmed by 6 bases and J by 9 bases, 8 bases remained unmatched. The germline V gene has CDR1 SQVTM and CDR2 ANQGSEA. The library was built from about 400 ng RNA with molecular barcoded adaptors for alpha/delta and beta/gamma chains. TCRdb called the reads again in MiXCR, with one record for every CDR3 protein. The sample shows tens of thousands of distinct CDR3 sequences, 10% to 15% of them seen only once. The chain links TRBV29-1 to TRBJ2-1, with TRBD1 identical over 7 bases. The TCR comes from a donor at least 40 years old with multiple myeloma. Sequencing was carried out using a population of CD138-negative cells sorted from bone marrow. This CDR3 is CSVTGFGGEQFF. The CDR3 DNA reads as TGCAGCGTGACAGGGTTTGGGGGTGAGCAGTTCTTC.